This T cell receptor beta chain was obtained from a study of cytotoxic CD8 clonotypes in ibrutinib-treated CLL. CDR1 is SGHTA and CDR2 is FQGNSA in the germline V gene. J gave up 7 bases and V 5 bases, and 5 bases lay outside the gene matches. CDR3 length equals 13 residues. About this clone: Antigen: not known.

The repertoire was sequenced with immunoSEQ multiplex PCR; TCRdb's copy has only in-frame clones and lacks some. This sample yields about 160,000 clones, of which around 84% are seen a single time; roughly 2% belongs to the top ten. The study, taken as a whole, reports: Under treatment, the uncommon public clonotypes either contracted or remained stable.

Source: PBMCs, taken after 12 months of ibrutinib treatment. The chain joins TRBV7-2 to TRBJ1-2, with 9 bases identical to TRBD1. This sequence was found in a human donor with chronic lymphocytic leukemia. CDR3 nucleotides: TGTGCCAGCAGCATCACAGGGGGCGGTGGCTACACCTTC. Its translation: CASSITGGGGYTF.